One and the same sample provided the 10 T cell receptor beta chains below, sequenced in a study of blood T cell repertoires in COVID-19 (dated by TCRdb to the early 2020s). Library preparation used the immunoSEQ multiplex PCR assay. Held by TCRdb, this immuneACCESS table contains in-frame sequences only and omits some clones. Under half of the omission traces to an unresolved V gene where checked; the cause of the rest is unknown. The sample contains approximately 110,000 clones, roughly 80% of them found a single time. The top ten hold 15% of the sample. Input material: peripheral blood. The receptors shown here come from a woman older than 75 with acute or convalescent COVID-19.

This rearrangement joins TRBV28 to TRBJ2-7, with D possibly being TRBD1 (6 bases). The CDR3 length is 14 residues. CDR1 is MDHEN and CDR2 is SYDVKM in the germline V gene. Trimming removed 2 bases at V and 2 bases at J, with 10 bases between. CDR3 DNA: TGTGCCAGCAGTTTACATACAGGGACCTACGAGCAGTACTTC. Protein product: CASSLHTGTYEQYF.

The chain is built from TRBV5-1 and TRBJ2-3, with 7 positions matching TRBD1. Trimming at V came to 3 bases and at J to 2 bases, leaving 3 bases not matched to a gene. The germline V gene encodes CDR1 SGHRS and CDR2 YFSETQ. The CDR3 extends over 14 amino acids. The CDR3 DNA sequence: TGCGCCAGCAGCTCGGACAGGCCCACAGATACGCAGTATTTT. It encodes CASSSDRPTDTQYF.

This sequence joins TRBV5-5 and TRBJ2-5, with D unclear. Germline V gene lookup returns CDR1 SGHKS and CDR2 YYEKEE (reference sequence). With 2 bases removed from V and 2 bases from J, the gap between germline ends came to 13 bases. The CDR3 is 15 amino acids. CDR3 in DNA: TGTGCCAGCAGCTTTGTGGCAGGTCTTCAAGAGACCCAGTACTTC. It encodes CASSFVAGLQETQYF.

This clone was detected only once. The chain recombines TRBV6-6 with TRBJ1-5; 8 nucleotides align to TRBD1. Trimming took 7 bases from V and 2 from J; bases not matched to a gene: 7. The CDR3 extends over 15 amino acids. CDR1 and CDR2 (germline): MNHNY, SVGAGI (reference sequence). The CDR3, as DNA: TGTGCCAGCACCCGACAGGGGTTAGGCAATCAGCCCCAGCATTTT. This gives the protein CASTRQGLGNQPQHF.

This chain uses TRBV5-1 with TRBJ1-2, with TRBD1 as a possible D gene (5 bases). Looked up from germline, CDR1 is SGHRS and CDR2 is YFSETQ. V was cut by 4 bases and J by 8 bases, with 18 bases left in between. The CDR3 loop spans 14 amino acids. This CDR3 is CASSLTERLTGYTF. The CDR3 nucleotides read TGCGCCAGCAGCCTGACAGAACGCCTTACGGGCTACACCTTC.

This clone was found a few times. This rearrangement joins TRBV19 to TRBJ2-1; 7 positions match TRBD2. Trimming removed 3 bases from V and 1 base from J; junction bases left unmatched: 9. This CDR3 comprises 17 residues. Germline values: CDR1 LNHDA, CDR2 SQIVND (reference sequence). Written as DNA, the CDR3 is TGTGCCAGTAGTATCATGTTCGGCGGGGGATCCTACAATGAGCAGTTCTTC. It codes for CASSIMFGGGSYNEQFF. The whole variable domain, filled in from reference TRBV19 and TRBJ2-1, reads DGGITQSPKYLFRKEGQNVTLSCEQNLNHDAMYWYRQDPGQGLRLIYYSQIVNDFQKGDIAEGYSVSREKKESFPLTVTSAQKNPTAFYLCASSIMFGGGSYNEQFFGPGTRLTVL.

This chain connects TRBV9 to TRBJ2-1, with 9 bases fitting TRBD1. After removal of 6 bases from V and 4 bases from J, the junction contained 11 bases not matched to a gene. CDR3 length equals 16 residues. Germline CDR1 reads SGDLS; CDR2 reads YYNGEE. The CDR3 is CASTLAGTGPYNEQFF. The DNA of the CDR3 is TGTGCCAGCACCCTTGCCGGGACAGGGCCTTACAATGAGCAGTTCTTC.

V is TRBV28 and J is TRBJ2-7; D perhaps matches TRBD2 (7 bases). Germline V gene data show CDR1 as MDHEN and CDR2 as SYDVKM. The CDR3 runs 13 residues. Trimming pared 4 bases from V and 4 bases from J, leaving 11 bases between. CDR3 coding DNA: TGTGCCAGCAGTTCAAGGGGGGGGTACGAGCAGTACGTC. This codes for CASSSRGGYEQYV.

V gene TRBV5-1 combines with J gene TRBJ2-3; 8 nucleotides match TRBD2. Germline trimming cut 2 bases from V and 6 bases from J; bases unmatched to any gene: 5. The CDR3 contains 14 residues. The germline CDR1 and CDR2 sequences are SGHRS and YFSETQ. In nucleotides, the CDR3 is TGCGCCAGCAGCTTAGCGGGAGACGAGGATACGCAGTATTTT. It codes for CASSLAGDEDTQYF.

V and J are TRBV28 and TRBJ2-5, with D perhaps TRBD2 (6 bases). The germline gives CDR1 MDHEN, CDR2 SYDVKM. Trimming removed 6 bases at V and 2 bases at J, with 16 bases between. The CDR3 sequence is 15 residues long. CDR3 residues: CASRLGGDLQETQYF. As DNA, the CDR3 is TGTGCCAGCAGACTCGGAGGGGACTTGCAAGAGACCCAGTACTTC.